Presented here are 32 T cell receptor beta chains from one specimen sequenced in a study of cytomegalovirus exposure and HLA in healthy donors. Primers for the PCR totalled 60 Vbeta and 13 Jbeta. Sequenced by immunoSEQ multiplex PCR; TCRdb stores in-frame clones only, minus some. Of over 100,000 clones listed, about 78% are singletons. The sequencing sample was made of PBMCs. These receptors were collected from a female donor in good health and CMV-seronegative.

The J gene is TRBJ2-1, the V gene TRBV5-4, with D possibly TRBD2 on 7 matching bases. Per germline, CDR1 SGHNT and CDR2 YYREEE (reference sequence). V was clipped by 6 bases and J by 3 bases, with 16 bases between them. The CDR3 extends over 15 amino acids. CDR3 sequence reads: CASTLGGAHYNEQFF. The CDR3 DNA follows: TGTGCCAGCACACTAGGGGGGGCTCACTACAATGAGCAGTTCTTC.

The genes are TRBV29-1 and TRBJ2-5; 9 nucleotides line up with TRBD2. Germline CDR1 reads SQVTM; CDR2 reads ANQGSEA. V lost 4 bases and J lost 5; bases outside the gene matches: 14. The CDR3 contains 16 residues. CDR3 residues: CSVGHGGLAGRETQYF. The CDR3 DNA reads TGCAGCGTTGGTCATGGGGGACTAGCAGGCCGGGAGACCCAGTACTTC.

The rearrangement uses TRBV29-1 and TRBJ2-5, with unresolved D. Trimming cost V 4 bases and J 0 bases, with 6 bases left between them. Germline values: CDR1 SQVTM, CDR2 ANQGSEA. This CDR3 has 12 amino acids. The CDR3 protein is CSVVVYQETQYF. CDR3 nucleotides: TGCAGCGTTGTCGTCTACCAAGAGACCCAGTACTTC.

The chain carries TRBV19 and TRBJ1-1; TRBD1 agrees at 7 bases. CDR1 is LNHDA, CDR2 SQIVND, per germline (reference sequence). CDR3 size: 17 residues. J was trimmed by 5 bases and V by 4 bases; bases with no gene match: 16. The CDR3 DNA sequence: TGTGCCAGTAGTACGACAGGGATCGTGAGTATGGGAACTGAAGCTTTCTTT. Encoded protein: CASSTTGIVSMGTEAFF.

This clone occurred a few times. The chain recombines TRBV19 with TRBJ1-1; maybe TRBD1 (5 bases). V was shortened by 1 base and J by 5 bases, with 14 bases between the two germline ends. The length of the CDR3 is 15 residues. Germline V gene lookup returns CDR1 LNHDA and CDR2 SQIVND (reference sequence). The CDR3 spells CASSIGPRGLTEAFF. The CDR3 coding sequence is TGTGCCAGTAGTATAGGACCAAGGGGCTTGACTGAAGCTTTCTTT.

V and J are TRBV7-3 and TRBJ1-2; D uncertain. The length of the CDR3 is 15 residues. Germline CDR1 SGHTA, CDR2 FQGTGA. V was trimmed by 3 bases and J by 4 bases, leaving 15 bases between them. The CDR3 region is CASSFSHGSGYGYTF. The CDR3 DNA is TGTGCCAGCAGCTTCAGTCACGGTTCGGGCTATGGCTACACCTTC.

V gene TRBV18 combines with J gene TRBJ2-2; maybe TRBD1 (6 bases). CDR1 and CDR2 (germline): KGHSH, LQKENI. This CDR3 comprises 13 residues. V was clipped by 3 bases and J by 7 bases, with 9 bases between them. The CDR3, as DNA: TGTGCCAGCTCACCGGCACAGGGCGGGGAGCTGTTTTTT. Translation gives CASSPAQGGELFF.

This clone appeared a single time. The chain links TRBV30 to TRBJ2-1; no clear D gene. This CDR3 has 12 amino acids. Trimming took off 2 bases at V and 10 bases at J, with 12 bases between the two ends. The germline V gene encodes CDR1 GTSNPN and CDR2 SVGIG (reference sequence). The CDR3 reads CAWSRARAEQFF. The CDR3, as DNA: TGTGCCTGGAGTAGAGCCCGAGCCGAGCAGTTCTTC.

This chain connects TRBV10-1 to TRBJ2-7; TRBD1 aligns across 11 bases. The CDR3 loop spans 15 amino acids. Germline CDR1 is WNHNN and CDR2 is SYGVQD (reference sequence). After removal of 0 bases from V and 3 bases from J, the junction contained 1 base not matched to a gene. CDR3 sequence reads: CASSESGTGGYEQYF. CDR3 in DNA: TGCGCCAGCAGTGAGTCAGGGACAGGGGGCTACGAGCAGTACTTC.

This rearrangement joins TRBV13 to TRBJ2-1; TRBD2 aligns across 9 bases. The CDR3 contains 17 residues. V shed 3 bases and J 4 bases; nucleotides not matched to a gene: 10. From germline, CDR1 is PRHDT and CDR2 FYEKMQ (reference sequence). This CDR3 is CASSFWSGSGGYNEQFF. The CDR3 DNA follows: TGTGCCAGCAGCTTTTGGAGCGGGAGCGGGGGGTACAATGAGCAGTTCTTC.

CDR3 sequence: CASSSLRGTNEKLFF. CDR3 in DNA: TGTGCCAGCAGTTCGCTCAGGGGGACTAATGAAAAACTGTTTTTT. The chain couples TRBV7-9 to TRBJ1-4, with 7 bases lining up with TRBD1. CDR3 length: 15 residues. V gave up 6 bases and J gave up 2 bases; unmatched junction bases: 6. CDR1 and CDR2 from the germline V gene are SEHNR and FQNEAQ (reference sequence).

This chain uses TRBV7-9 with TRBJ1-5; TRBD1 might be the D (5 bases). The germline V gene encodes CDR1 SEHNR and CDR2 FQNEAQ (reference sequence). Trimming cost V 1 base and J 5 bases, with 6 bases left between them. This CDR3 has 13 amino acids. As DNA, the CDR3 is TGTGCCAGCAGCTTAGGGGGGGATCAGCCCCAGCATTTT. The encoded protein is CASSLGGDQPQHF.

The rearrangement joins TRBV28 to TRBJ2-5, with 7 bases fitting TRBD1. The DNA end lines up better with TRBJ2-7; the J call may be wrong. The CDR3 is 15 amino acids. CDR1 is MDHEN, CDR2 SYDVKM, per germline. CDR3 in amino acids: CASSQWTGSSYEQYF. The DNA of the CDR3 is TGTGCCAGCAGTCAGTGGACAGGTAGCTCCTACGAGCAGTACTTC.

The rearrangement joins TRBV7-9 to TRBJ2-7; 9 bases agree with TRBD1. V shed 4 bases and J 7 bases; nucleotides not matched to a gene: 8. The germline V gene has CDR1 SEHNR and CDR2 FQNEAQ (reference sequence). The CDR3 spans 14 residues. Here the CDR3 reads CASSSLGTGSEQYF. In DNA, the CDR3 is TGTGCCAGCAGCTCCCTCGGGACAGGGAGTGAGCAGTACTTC.

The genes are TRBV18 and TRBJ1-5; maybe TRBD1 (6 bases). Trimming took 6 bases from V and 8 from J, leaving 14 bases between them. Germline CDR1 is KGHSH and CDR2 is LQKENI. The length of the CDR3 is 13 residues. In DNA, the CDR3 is TGTGCCAGCTCCTCAGGGGCCGTAGAGCCCCAGCATTTT. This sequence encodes CASSSGAVEPQHF. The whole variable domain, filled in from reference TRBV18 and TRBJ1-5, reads NAGVMQNPRHLVRRRGQEARLRCSPMKGHSHVYWYRQLPEEGLKFMVYLQKENIIDESGMPKERFSAEFPKEGPSILRIQQVVRGDSAAYFCASSSGAVEPQHFGDGTRLSIL.

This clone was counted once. CDR3 sequence: CASSAGQGTETQYF. The CDR3 nucleotides are TGTGCCAGCAGCGCCGGACAGGGGACGGAGACCCAGTACTTC. The chain joins TRBV9 to TRBJ2-5; 9 nucleotides align to TRBD1. Germline CDR1 and CDR2: SGDLS and YYNGEE. Trimming at V came to 3 bases and at J to 5 bases, leaving 5 bases not matched to a gene. The CDR3 has 14 residues.

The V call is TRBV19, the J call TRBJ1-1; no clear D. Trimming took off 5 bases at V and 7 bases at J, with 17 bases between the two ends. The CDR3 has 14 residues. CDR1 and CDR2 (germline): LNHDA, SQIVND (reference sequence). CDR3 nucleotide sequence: TGTGCCAGTAGTTCCTCTTTTAGCCCCTTTGAAGCTTTCTTT. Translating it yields CASSSSFSPFEAFF.

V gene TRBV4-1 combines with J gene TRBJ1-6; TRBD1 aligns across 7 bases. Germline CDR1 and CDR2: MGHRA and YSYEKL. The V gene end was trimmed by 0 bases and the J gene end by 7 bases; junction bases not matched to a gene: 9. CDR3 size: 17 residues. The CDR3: CASSQDQVDRVNSPLHF. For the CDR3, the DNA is TGCGCCAGCAGCCAAGATCAAGTTGACAGGGTGAATTCACCCCTCCACTTT.

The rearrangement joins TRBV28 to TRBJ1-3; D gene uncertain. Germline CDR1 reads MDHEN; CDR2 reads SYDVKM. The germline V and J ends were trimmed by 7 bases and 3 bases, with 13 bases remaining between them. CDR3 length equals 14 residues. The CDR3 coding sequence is TGTGCCAGCATAAATAGAGGCAGTGGAAACACCATATATTTT. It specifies CASINRGSGNTIYF.

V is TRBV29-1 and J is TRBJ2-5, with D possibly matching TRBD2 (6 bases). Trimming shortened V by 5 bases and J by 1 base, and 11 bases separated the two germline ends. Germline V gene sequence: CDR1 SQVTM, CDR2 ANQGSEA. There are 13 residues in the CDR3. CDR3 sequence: CSVPGGTQETQYF. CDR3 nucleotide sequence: TGCAGCGTTCCTGGGGGGACCCAAGAGACCCAGTACTTC.

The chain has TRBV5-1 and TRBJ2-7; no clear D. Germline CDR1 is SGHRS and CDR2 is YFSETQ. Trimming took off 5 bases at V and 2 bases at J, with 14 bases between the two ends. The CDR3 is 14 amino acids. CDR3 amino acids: CASRLGGGAYEQYF. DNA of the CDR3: TGCGCCAGCAGACTCGGCGGCGGAGCCTACGAGCAGTACTTC. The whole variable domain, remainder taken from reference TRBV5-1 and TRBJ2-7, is KAGVTQTPRYLIKTRGQQVTLSCSPISGHRSVSWYQQTPGQGLQFLFEYFSETQRNKGNFPGRFSGRQFSNSRSEMNVSTLELGDSALYLCASRLGGGAYEQYFGPGTRLTVT.

CDR3 DNA: TGTGCCAGCAGTTTAGGGTCGGGAACCTACGAGCAGTACTTC. Protein: CASSLGSGTYEQYF. The rearrangement joins TRBV27 to TRBJ2-5; D may be TRBD2 (5 bases). The J call could be wrong; TRBJ2-7 is a better fit for the DNA end. The CDR3 has 14 amino acids. CDR1 and CDR2 (germline): MNHEY, SMNVEV (reference sequence).

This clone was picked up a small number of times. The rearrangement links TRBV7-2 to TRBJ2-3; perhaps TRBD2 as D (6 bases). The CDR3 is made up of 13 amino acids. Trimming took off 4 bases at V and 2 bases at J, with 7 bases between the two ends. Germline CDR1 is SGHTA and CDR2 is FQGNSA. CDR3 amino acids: CASSSGVTDTQYF. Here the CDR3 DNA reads TGTGCCAGCAGCTCGGGAGTCACAGATACGCAGTATTTT.

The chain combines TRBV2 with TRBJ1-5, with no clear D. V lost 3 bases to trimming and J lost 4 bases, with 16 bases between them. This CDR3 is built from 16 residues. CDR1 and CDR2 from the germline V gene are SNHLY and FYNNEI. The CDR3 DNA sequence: TGTGCCAGCAGTGACCCCGGCGGCGGAGTAAATCAGCCCCAGCATTTT. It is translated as CASSDPGGGVNQPQHF.

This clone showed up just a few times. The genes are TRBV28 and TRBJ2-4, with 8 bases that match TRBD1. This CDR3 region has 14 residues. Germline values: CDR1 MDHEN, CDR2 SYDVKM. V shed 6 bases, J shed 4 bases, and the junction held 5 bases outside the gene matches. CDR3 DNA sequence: TGTGCCAGCAGGCAGGGGGCCCCGAAAAACATTCAGTACTTC. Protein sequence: CASRQGAPKNIQYF. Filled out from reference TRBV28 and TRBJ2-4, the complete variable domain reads DVKVTQSSRYLVKRTGEKVFLECVQDMDHENMFWYRQDPGLGLRLIYFSYDVKMKEKGDIPEGYSVSREKKERFSLILESASTNQTSMYLCASRQGAPKNIQYFGAGTRLSVL.

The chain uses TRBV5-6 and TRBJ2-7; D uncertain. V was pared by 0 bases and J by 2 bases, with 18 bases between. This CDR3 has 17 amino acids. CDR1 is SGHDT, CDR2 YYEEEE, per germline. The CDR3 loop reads CASSLAGASRVPYEQYF. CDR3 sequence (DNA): TGTGCCAGCAGCTTGGCCGGCGCCAGCCGGGTCCCCTACGAGCAGTACTTC. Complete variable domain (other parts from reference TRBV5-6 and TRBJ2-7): DAGVTQSPTHLIKTRGQQVTLRCSPKSGHDTVSWYQQALGQGPQFIFQYYEEEERQRGNFPDRFSGHQFPNYSSELNVNALLLGDSALYLCASSLAGASRVPYEQYFGPGTRLTVT.

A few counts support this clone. In DNA, the CDR3 is TGTGCCTGGAGTGTATCAGTCTGGCAAGAGACCCAGTACTTC. Translation gives CAWSVSVWQETQYF. The chain has TRBV30 and TRBJ2-5; D gene unclear. Germline CDR1 and CDR2: GTSNPN and SVGIG (reference sequence). The CDR3 spans 14 residues. The ends were cut back, 0 bases at V and 2 bases at J, with 10 bases in the middle.

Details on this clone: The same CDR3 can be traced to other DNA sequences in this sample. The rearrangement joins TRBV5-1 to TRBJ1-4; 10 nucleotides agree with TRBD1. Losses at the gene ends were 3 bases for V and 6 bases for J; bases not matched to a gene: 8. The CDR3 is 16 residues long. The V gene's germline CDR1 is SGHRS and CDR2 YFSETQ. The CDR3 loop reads CASSSETGGRYEKLFF. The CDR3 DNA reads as TGCGCCAGCAGCTCAGAGACAGGGGGCAGATATGAAAAACTGTTTTTT.

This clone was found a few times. Written as DNA, the CDR3 is TGTGCCAGCAGACCCAGACAGGGGAGTTACTATGGCTACACCTTC. Protein product: CASRPRQGSYYGYTF. The genes are TRBV28 and TRBJ1-2, with 8 bases matching TRBD1. The germline V gene has CDR1 MDHEN and CDR2 SYDVKM. The trim removed 6 bases at V and 3 bases at J, leaving 9 bases unmatched. The length of the CDR3 is 15 residues.

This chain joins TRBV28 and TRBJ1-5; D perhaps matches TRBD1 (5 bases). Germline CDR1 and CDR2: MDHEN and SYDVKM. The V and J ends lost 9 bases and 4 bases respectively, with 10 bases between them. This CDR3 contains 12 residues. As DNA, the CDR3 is TGTGCCAGTTTCCAGGGAAATCAGCCCCAGCATTTT. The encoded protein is CASFQGNQPQHF.

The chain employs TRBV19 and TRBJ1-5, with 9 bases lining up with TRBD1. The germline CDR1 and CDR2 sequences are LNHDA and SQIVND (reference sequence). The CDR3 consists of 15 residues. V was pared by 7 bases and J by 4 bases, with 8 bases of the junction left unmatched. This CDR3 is CASKLQGAANQPQHF. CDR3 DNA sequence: TGTGCCAGTAAATTACAGGGGGCCGCAAATCAGCCCCAGCATTTT. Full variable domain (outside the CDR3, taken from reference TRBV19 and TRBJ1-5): DGGITQSPKYLFRKEGQNVTLSCEQNLNHDAMYWYRQDPGQGLRLIYYSQIVNDFQKGDIAEGYSVSREKKESFPLTVTSAQKNPTAFYLCASKLQGAANQPQHFGDGTRLSIL.

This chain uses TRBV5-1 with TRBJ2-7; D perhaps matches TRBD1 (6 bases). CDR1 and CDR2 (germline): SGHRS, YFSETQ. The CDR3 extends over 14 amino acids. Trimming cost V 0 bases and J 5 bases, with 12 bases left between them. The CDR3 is CASSLAQAGDEQYF. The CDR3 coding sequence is TGCGCCAGCAGCTTGGCCCAGGCAGGGGACGAGCAGTACTTC.